What follows are 9 T cell receptor beta chains derived from one specimen sequenced in a study of patients and donors after allogeneic stem cell transplantation. One entry per CDR3 protein, called by TCRdb with MiXCR from the RT-PCR reads. The data contain around 82,000 distinct CDR3 sequences, 4.5% to 5% of them singletons. Sequenced sample: blood, either unsorted or a sorted T cell fraction (not recorded which). Receptors originate from a human donor who was either an allogeneic HSCT recipient or a stem cell or donor lymphocyte infusion donor (not recorded which). It is not recorded whose cells these are; they may come from a transplant donor.

The chain joins TRBV11-2 to TRBJ1-2, with unresolved D. Germline loops: CDR1 SGHAT, CDR2 FQNNGV. Deletions cut 0 bases from V and 0 bases from J, with 8 bases between. CDR3 length equals 15 residues. This chain's CDR3 is CASSLDPGTNYGYTF. As DNA, the CDR3 is TGTGCCAGCAGCTTAGATCCGGGAACTAACTATGGCTACACCTTC. Full variable domain (remainder filled in from reference TRBV11-2 and TRBJ1-2): EAGVAQSPRYKIIEKRQSVAFWCNPISGHATLYWYQQILGQGPKLLIQFQNNGVVDDSQLPKDRFSAERLKGVDSTLKIQPAKLEDSAVYLCASSLDPGTNYGYTFGSGTRLTVV.

The chain has TRBV6-1 and TRBJ1-5; D gene unclear. Germline assignment: CDR1 MNHNS and CDR2 SASEGT. Between the trimmed V and J ends, which lost 6 bases and 4 bases, there was a span of 10 bases. The CDR3 has 13 residues. The CDR3 region has the DNA TGTGCCAGCAGCTCCCAGCAAAATCAGCCCCAGCATTTT. Encoded protein: CASSSQQNQPQHF.

This clonotype was seen a single time. A read error may explain this, as a much larger clone is one base away. The V call is TRBV28, the J call TRBJ2-3, with a tentative D call TRBD1 (6 bases). Germline CDR1 and CDR2: MDHEN and SYDVKM. The CDR3 runs 16 residues. The CDR3 loop reads CASTLGTSPSTVTQYF. The CDR3 nucleotides read TGTGCCAGCACCCTCGGGACATCCCCTAGCACAGTTACGCAGTATTTT.

This clonotype came up many times. The chain joins TRBV5-6 to TRBJ2-7; unclear D gene. Deletions cut 0 bases from V and 0 bases from J, with 7 bases between. Looked up from germline, CDR1 is SGHDT and CDR2 is YYEEEE. This CDR3 spans 14 amino acids. The CDR3 here is CASSLGRFSYEQYF. In DNA form, the CDR3 reads TGTGCCAGCAGCTTGGGGCGCTTCTCCTACGAGCAGTACTTC. Drawing the rest from reference TRBV5-6 and TRBJ2-7, the complete variable domain is DAGVTQSPTHLIKTRGQQVTLRCSPKSGHDTVSWYQQALGQGPQFIFQYYEEEERQRGNFPDRFSGHQFPNYSSELNVNALLLGDSALYLCASSLGRFSYEQYFGPGTRLTVT.

The sample holds many counts of this clonotype. This rearrangement joins TRBV3-1 to TRBJ1-6, with TRBD1 identical over 11 bases. The germline V gene encodes CDR1 LGHDT and CDR2 YNNKEL (reference sequence). The junction had 3 bases not matched to a gene; V was cut back by 4 bases and J by 7 bases. The CDR3 length is 15 residues. This chain's CDR3 is CASSRDRGWNSPLHF. The CDR3 nucleotides read TGTGCCAGCAGCCGGGACAGGGGGTGGAATTCACCCCTCCACTTT.

At least ten counts were recorded for this clonotype. The gene calls are TRBV20-1 and TRBJ2-7; the D is unclear. CDR1 DFQATT and CDR2 SNEGSKA come from the germline V gene (reference sequence). The CDR3 contains 12 residues. Trimming took off 0 bases at V and 5 bases at J, with 8 bases between the two ends. The CDR3 DNA reads TGCAGTGCTAGAGATGTTAGAGACGAGCAGTACTTC. It translates to CSARDVRDEQYF.

This clonotype was observed a few times. This chain links TRBV20-1 with TRBJ2-7, with D perhaps TRBD2 (6 bases). Deletions cut 1 base from V and 6 bases from J, with 25 bases between. The germline gives CDR1 DFQATT, CDR2 SNEGSKA (reference sequence). The CDR3 covers 17 residues. CDR3 sequence: CSARALGGLPKASEQYF. The CDR3, as DNA: TGCAGTGCTAGAGCCCTCGGGGGACTCCCCAAGGCCAGCGAGCAGTACTTC.

This clonotype was seen more than once but under ten times. CDR3 residues: CASSLWVGLEQYF. CDR3 nucleotides: TGTGCCAGCAGCTTATGGGTTGGGTTAGAGCAGTACTTC. This chain links TRBV7-3 with TRBJ2-7; D unresolved. Germline-derived CDR1 and CDR2 are SGHTA and FQGTGA. CDR3 length: 13 residues. Trimming shortened V by 2 bases and J by 7 bases, and 12 bases separated the two germline ends.

This clonotype was counted at least ten times. This rearrangement joins TRBV19 to TRBJ1-1; no reliable D call. V lost 3 bases to trimming and J lost 4 bases, with 12 bases between them. The CDR3 extends over 14 amino acids. Germline lookup yields CDR1 LNHDA and CDR2 SQIVND (reference sequence). CDR3 sequence reads: CASSITPRSTEAFF. The CDR3 region has the DNA TGTGCCAGTAGTATTACCCCGAGGAGCACTGAAGCTTTCTTT.